The 23 T cell receptor beta chains below all came from one sample that was sequenced in a study of T-cell memory formation after mild COVID-19. Each CDR3 protein gets one entry after TCRdb re-called the 5' RACE reads with MiXCR. The data contain about 400,000 distinct CDR3 sequences, around 17% of them singletons. The material sequenced was PBMCs or a T cell subset sorted from them (not recorded which). The receptors were sampled from a man between 18 and 35 years old who had mild COVID-19 (a few samples of this study predate the infection). Cell type and time point are not known.

This clonotype was picked up a small number of times. This chain links TRBV18 with TRBJ1-1, with 11 bases fitting TRBD1. J was trimmed by 3 bases and V by 6 bases; bases with no gene match: 6. Germline assignment: CDR1 KGHSH and CDR2 LQKENI. The CDR3 contains 15 residues. CDR3 sequence reads: CASSGQGALDTEAFF. The CDR3 DNA reads TGTGCCAGCTCCGGACAGGGGGCTTTGGACACTGAAGCTTTCTTT.

This clonotype has only a few counts. Written as DNA, the CDR3 is TGCGCCAGCAGCTTGGCAGGGACAGCCGACTACGAGCAGTACGTC. Amino acid sequence: CASSLAGTADYEQYV. The J gene is TRBJ2-7, the V gene TRBV5-1; 7 positions agree with TRBD1. V shed 0 bases and J 3 bases; nucleotides not matched to a gene: 6. The CDR3 is 15 residues long. From germline, CDR1 is SGHRS and CDR2 YFSETQ.

The sample holds one count of this clonotype. V and J are TRBV5-1 and TRBJ2-5; 7 nucleotides align to TRBD2. J was trimmed by 8 bases and V by 4 bases; bases with no gene match: 11. The CDR3 length is 14 residues. Per the germline V gene, CDR1 is SGHRS and CDR2 is YFSETQ. The CDR3 is CASSHQWLADTQYF. The CDR3, as DNA: TGCGCCAGCAGCCATCAGTGGCTAGCGGATACCCAGTACTTC. The full variable domain, with the rest looked up from reference TRBV5-1 and TRBJ2-5, is KAGVTQTPRYLIKTRGQQVTLSCSPISGHRSVSWYQQTPGQGLQFLFEYFSETQRNKGNFPGRFSGRQFSNSRSEMNVSTLELGDSALYLCASSHQWLADTQYFGPGTRLLVL.

The V and J genes are TRBV2 and TRBJ1-1; D is unclear. Germline CDR1 SNHLY, CDR2 FYNNEI. The CDR3 length is 14 residues. Between the trimmed V and J ends, which lost 8 bases and 1 base, there was a span of 14 bases. This CDR3 reads CASGRKVGNTEAFF. The CDR3 bases are TGTGCCAGCGGGAGAAAAGTAGGGAACACTGAAGCTTTCTTT.

The DNA of the CDR3 is TGTGCCAGCAGTCCCCAGGGGACGGCCGGGGAGCTGTTTTTT. Translating it yields CASSPQGTAGELFF. This chain connects TRBV6-2 or TRBV6-3 to TRBJ2-2; maybe TRBD1 (6 bases). The CDR3 spans 14 residues. From germline, CDR1 is MNHEY and CDR2 SVGEGT. Deletions cut 5 bases from V and 6 bases from J, with 13 bases between.

This clonotype was seen only a few times. The chain recombines TRBV2 with TRBJ1-3, with 8 bases lining up with TRBD1. Per germline, CDR1 SNHLY and CDR2 FYNNEI. This CDR3 is 15 amino acids long. Trimming at V came to 3 bases and at J to 2 bases, leaving 3 bases not matched to a gene. The CDR3 reads CASSEGTGAGNTIYF. The CDR3 region has the DNA TGTGCCAGCAGTGAGGGGACAGGAGCTGGAAACACCATATATTTT.

In DNA, the CDR3 is TGTGCCACATCGCAGGGCGTTGGAGCTTTCTTT. This gives the protein CATSQGVGAFF. This sequence joins TRBV19 and TRBJ1-1, with a tentative D call TRBD1 (5 bases). CDR3 length: 11 residues. V dropped 10 bases and J dropped 10 bases, with 16 bases sitting between them. Germline V gene data show CDR1 as LNHDA and CDR2 as SQIVND (reference sequence).

This clonotype was seen a handful of times. The chain joins TRBV4-1 to TRBJ1-1; D gene unclear. From germline, CDR1 is MGHRA and CDR2 YSYEKL. Deletions cut 1 base from V and 4 bases from J, with 19 bases between. The CDR3 sequence is 17 residues long. The CDR3 nucleotides read TGCGCCAGCAGCCAAGGCGACGATTCCTGGGTCCCCACTGAAGCTTTCTTT. It yields the protein CASSQGDDSWVPTEAFF.

This clonotype was counted between two and nine times. The CDR3 region is CASTGQVREQYF. The CDR3 DNA sequence: TGTGCCAGCACTGGGCAGGTGCGGGAGCAGTACTTC. The V and J genes are TRBV6-6 and TRBJ2-7; D gene ambiguous. Germline CDR1 and CDR2: MNHNY and SVGAGI (reference sequence). The CDR3 is 12 amino acids. Trimming left V 7 bases short and J 7 bases short, with 14 bases between.

The chain links TRBV6-6 to TRBJ2-5, with D unclear. Germline values: CDR1 MNHNY, CDR2 SVGAGI (reference sequence). The V gene lost 7 bases and the J gene lost 3 bases, with 6 bases spanning the gap. The CDR3 runs to 11 residues. In DNA form, the CDR3 reads TGTGCCAGCACTTCAAAAGAGACCCAGTACTTC. Encoded protein: CASTSKETQYF.

This clonotype has just a few counts. The chain has TRBV10-3 and TRBJ2-3; tentatively, D is TRBD2 (6 bases). The V gene's germline CDR1 is ENHRY and CDR2 SYGVKD. The germline V and J ends were trimmed by 0 bases and 7 bases, with 14 bases remaining between them. The CDR3 extends over 15 amino acids. This chain's CDR3 is CAISESGPRGNTQYF. CDR3 nucleotide sequence: TGTGCCATCAGTGAGTCGGGACCTCGGGGGAATACGCAGTATTTT.

The chain links TRBV25-1 to TRBJ1-2; TRBD1 matches at 8 bases. Germline V lookup: CDR1 MGHDK, CDR2 SYGVNS. Trimming at V came to 10 bases and at J to 4 bases, leaving 11 bases not matched to a gene. The CDR3 runs to 14 residues. The CDR3 region has the DNA TGTGCCATCTCACAGGGGACAGGTCCCTATGGCTACACCTTC. Residues: CAISQGTGPYGYTF.

CDR3 amino acids: CATSDSRTVGRVDTQYF. The DNA for the CDR3 is TGTGCCACCAGTGATTCGCGGACAGTGGGCCGAGTAGATACGCAGTATTTT. This chain connects TRBV24-1 to TRBJ2-3; the D gene is possibly TRBD1 (6 bases). The germline V gene has CDR1 KGHDR and CDR2 SFDVKD. V dropped 2 bases and J dropped 5 bases, with 19 bases sitting between them. The CDR3 length is 17 residues.

The V call is TRBV9, the J call TRBJ2-1; TRBD2 agrees at 8 bases. CDR1 and CDR2 (germline): SGDLS, YYNGEE. The CDR3 sequence is 16 residues long. V shed 0 bases and J 4 bases; nucleotides not matched to a gene: 6. CDR3 nucleotides: TGTGCCAGCAGCGTAGTGAGGACTAGCCTGTACAATGAGCAGTTCTTC. Translated, it gives CASSVVRTSLYNEQFF.

Only a few counts were recorded for this clonotype. V and J are TRBV27 and TRBJ1-2, with D unclear. The CDR3 spans 13 residues. The germline CDR1 and CDR2 sequences are MNHEY and SMNVEV (reference sequence). Trimming took off 2 bases at V and 7 bases at J, with 11 bases between the two ends. CDR3 nucleotides: TGTGCCAGCAGTTTAGTAAAGGGAGGTGGCTACACCTTC. Translating it yields CASSLVKGGGYTF.

The V call is TRBV5-1, the J call TRBJ1-2; 8 nucleotides line up with TRBD1. J was trimmed by 7 bases and V by 5 bases; bases with no gene match: 7. The CDR3 is 13 residues long. The V gene's germline CDR1 is SGHRS and CDR2 YFSETQ. The CDR3 DNA follows: TGCGCCAGCAGGTCGCAGGGGGCGTTTGGCTACACCTTC. Translating it yields CASRSQGAFGYTF. The entire variable domain, with the rest obtained from reference TRBV5-1 and TRBJ1-2, is as follows: KAGVTQTPRYLIKTRGQQVTLSCSPISGHRSVSWYQQTPGQGLQFLFEYFSETQRNKGNFPGRFSGRQFSNSRSEMNVSTLELGDSALYLCASRSQGAFGYTFGSGTRLTVV.

The genes are TRBV27 and TRBJ2-5, with 11 bases fitting TRBD2. With V trimmed by 0 bases and J by 1 base, 4 bases remained unmatched. CDR1 and CDR2 from the germline V gene are MNHEY and SMNVEV (reference sequence). This CDR3 contains 17 residues. CDR3 in DNA: TGTGCCAGCAGTTTATCGGCACTAGCGGGGGCCCAAGAGACCCAGTACTTC. The encoded protein is CASSLSALAGAQETQYF.

Only a few counts were recorded for this clonotype. V usage is TRBV20-1 and J usage is TRBJ2-3, with 9 nucleotides matching TRBD2. Trimming cost V 0 bases and J 4 bases; bases outside gene matches: 5. Looked up from germline, CDR1 is DFQATT and CDR2 is SNEGSKA (reference sequence). The CDR3 has 15 amino acids. For the CDR3, the DNA is TGCAGTGCTAGAGATCCCCGGACTAGCGCAGATACGCAGTATTTT. As protein: CSARDPRTSADTQYF.

The gene calls are TRBV7-2 and TRBJ1-2; a possible D gene is TRBD1 (6 bases). The CDR3 is made up of 15 amino acids. V was clipped by 4 bases and J by 0 bases, with 12 bases between them. CDR1 SGHTA and CDR2 FQGNSA come from the germline V gene. The CDR3, as DNA: TGTGCCAGCAGCTGGGGACACTTAACTAACTATGGCTACACCTTC. Translating gives CASSWGHLTNYGYTF.

This clonotype has at least ten counts. The chain combines TRBV29-1 with TRBJ1-1; maybe TRBD1 (5 bases). Germline assignment: CDR1 SQVTM and CDR2 ANQGSEA. V shed 7 bases and J shed 6 bases, with 15 bases lying between them. CDR3 length equals 12 residues. CDR3 protein: CSGILAGSEAFF. The CDR3 DNA sequence: TGCAGCGGAATACTGGCAGGGTCTGAAGCTTTCTTT.

This clonotype was observed a few times. The chain uses TRBV7-2 and TRBJ2-5; D is possibly TRBD2 (5 bases). Germline V gene data show CDR1 as SGHTA and CDR2 as FQGNSA. The CDR3 loop spans 15 amino acids. With 3 bases removed from V and 7 bases from J, the gap between germline ends came to 18 bases. The CDR3 sequence: CASSLYATGGWTQYF. CDR3 coding DNA: TGTGCCAGCAGCTTGTATGCGACTGGCGGGTGGACCCAGTACTTC.

This clonotype was observed a few times. The V and J genes are TRBV9 and TRBJ1-6, with 7 bases matching TRBD1. This CDR3 has 15 residues. Per the germline V gene, CDR1 is SGDLS and CDR2 is YYNGEE. The V and J ends lost 3 bases and 3 bases, in that order; junction bases with no gene match: 3. CDR3 sequence reads: CASSGWDSYNSPLHF. The CDR3, as DNA: TGTGCCAGCAGCGGTTGGGACAGCTATAATTCACCCCTCCACTTT.

The chain is built from TRBV18 and TRBJ1-1; D remains unclear. The CDR3 totals 13 residues. The germline V gene has CDR1 KGHSH and CDR2 LQKENI. The V gene lost 1 base and the J gene lost 3 bases, with 6 bases spanning the gap. The DNA of the CDR3 is TGTGCCAGCTCACCACGACCCGACACTGAAGCTTTCTTT. Its protein product is CASSPRPDTEAFF.